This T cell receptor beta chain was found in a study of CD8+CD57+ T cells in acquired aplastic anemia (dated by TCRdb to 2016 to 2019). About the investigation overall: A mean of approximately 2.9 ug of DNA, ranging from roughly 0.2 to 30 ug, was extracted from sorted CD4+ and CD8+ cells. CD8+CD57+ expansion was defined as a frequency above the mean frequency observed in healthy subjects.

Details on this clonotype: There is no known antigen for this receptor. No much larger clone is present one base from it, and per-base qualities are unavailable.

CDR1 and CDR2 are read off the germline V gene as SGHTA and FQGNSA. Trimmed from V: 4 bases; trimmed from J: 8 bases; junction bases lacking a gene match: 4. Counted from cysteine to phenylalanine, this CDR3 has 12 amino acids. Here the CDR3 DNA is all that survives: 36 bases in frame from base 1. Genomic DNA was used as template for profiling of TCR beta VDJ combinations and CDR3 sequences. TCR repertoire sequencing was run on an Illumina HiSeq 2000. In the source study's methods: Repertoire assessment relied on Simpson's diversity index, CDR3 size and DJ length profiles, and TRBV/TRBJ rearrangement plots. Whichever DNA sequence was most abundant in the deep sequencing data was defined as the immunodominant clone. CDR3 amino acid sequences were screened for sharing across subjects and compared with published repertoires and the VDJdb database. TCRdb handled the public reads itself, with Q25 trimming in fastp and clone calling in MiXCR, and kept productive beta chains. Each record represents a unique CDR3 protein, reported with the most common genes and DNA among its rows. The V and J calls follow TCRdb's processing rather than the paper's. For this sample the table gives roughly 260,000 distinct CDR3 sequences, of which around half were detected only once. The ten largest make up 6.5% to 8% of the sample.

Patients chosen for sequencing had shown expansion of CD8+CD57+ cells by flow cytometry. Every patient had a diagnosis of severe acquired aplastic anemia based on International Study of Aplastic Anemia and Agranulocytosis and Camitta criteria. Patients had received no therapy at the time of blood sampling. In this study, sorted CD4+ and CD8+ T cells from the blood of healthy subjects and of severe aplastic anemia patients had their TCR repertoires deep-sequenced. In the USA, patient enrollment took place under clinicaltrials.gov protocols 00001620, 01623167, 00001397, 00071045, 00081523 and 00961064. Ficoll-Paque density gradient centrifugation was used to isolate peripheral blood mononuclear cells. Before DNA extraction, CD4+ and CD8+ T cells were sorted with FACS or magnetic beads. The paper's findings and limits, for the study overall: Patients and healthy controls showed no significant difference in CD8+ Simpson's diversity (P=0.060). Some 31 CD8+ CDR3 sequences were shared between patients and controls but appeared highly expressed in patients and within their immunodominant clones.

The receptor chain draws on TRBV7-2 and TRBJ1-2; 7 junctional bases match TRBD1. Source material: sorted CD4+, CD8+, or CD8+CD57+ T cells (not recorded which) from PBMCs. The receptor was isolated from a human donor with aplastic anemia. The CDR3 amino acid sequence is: CASSSDREGYTF. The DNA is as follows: TGTGCCAGCAGCTCCGACAGGGAAGGCTACACCTTC.